What follows is one TCR beta chain and its context. These data come from a study of human T cells and chemical hapten exposure. V lost 3 bases to trimming and J lost 6 bases, with 15 bases between them. This CDR3 is 15 amino acids long. Per the germline V gene, CDR1 is SGHTA and CDR2 is FQGNSA. Each CDR3 protein is one row after TCRdb ran MiXCR on the RACE reads. The repertoire holds around 360,000 distinct CDR3 sequences, with about 6% as singletons. As to time point: patch test 2, 6 weeks after DPC sensitization. Sample treatment: therapeutic diphenylcyclopropenone sensitization with weekly scalp DPC.

Here the sequenced sample was whole blood, taken in connection with sensitization to the hapten diphenylcyclopropenone (DPC). This receptor was identified in a woman younger than 35 with alopecia areata. Some clones in this sample may be carry-over from other donors' samples. The V and J genes are TRBV7-2 and TRBJ1-5; D remains ambiguous. The CDR3 sequence: CASSFLGGYGQPQHF. CDR3 coding DNA: TGTGCCAGCAGCTTCCTAGGAGGGTACGGTCAGCCCCAGCATTTT.